The T cell receptor (beta chain) under discussion was sequenced for a study of T-cell memory formation after mild COVID-19. Across the whole study: Among the donors, TCR clusters were largely specific to each donor.

This clonotype was counted ten times or more. Its antigen is not identified. Study findings and constraints: SARS-CoV-2 specificity of second-wave clones peaking day 37 was unconfirmed. Clones shrinking between day 15 and 85 showed a balanced CD4/CD8 split, and those that grew later tilted toward CD4+. There were some responding clones in pre-infection memory, which suggested that cross-reactive memory had joined.

TCRdb reprocessed the 5' RACE reads via MiXCR and lists one record per CDR3 protein. The sample has 130,000 to 150,000 distinct CDR3 sequences; 6% are singletons. The CDR3 runs 11 residues. Trimming pared 4 bases from V and 5 bases from J, leaving 3 bases between. Per the germline V gene, CDR1 is KGHDR and CDR2 is SFDVKD. The TCR sequence derives from an adult woman who had mild COVID-19 (a few samples of this study predate the infection). Cell type and time point are not known. Sequencing was done on a sample of PBMCs or a T cell subset sorted from them (not recorded which). This chain joins TRBV24-1 and TRBJ2-3; D gene unclear. DNA of the CDR3: TGTGCCACCAGTGACCTAGATACGCAGTATTTT. Translation gives CATSDLDTQYF.